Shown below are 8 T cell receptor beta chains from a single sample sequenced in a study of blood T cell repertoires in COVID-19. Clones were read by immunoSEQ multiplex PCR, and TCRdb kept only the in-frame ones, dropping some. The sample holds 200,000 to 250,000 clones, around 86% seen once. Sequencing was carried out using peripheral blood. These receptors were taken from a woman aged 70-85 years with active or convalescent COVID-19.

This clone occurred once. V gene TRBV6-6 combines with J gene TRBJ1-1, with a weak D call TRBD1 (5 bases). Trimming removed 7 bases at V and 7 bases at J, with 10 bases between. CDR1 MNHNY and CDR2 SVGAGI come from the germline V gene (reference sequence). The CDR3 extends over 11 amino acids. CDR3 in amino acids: CASTQGGEAFF. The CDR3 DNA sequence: TGTGCCAGCACCCAGGGAGGTGAAGCTTTCTTT.

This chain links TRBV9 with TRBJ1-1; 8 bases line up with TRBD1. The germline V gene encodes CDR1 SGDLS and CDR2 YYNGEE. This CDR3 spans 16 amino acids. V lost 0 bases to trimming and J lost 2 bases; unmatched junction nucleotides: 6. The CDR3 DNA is TGTGCCAGCAGCGTAGGAGGGGCAGGGGGCAACACTGAAGCTTTCTTT. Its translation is CASSVGGAGGNTEAFF.

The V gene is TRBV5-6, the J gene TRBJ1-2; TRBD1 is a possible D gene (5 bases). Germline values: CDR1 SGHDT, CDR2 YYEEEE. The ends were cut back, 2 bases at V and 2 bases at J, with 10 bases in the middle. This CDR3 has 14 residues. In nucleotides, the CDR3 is TGTGCCAGCAGCTTAGGTAGGGGAAACTATGGCTACACCTTC. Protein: CASSLGRGNYGYTF. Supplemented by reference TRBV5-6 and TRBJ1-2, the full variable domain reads DAGVTQSPTHLIKTRGQQVTLRCSPKSGHDTVSWYQQALGQGPQFIFQYYEEEERQRGNFPDRFSGHQFPNYSSELNVNALLLGDSALYLCASSLGRGNYGYTFGSGTRLTVV.

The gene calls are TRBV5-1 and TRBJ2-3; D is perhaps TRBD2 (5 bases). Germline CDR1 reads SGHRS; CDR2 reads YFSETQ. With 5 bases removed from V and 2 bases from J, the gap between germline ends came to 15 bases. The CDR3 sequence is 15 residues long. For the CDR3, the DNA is TGCGCCAGCAGACCCTCGCTAGCCCCCACAGATACGCAGTATTTT. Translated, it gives CASRPSLAPTDTQYF.

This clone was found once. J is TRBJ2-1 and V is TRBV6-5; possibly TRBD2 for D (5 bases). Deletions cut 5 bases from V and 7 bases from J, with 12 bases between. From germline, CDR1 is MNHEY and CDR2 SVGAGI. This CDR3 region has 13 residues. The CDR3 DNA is TGTGCCAGCAGTCGGACTCGTACGAATGAGCAGTTCTTC. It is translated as CASSRTRTNEQFF.

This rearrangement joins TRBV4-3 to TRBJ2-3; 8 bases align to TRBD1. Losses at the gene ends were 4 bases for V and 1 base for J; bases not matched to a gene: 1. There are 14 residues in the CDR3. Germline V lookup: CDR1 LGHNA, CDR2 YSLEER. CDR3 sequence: CASSPGQGTDTQYF. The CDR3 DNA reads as TGCGCCAGCAGCCCGGGACAGGGCACAGATACGCAGTATTTT.

This chain's CDR3 is CASSGQANSGANVLTF. The DNA for the CDR3 is TGTGCCAGCAGTGGACAGGCGAACTCTGGGGCCAACGTCCTGACTTTC. This chain connects TRBV2 to TRBJ2-6; tentative D call: TRBD1 (6 bases). Germline values: CDR1 SNHLY, CDR2 FYNNEI. V shed 4 bases and J shed 0 bases, with 10 bases lying between them. This CDR3 contains 16 residues.

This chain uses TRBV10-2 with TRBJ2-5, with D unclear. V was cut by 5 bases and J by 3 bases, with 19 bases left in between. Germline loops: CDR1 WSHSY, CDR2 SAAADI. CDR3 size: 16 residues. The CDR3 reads CASSLGFYVDKETQYF. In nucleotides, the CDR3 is TGCGCCAGCAGTCTCGGTTTCTACGTCGACAAAGAGACCCAGTACTTC.